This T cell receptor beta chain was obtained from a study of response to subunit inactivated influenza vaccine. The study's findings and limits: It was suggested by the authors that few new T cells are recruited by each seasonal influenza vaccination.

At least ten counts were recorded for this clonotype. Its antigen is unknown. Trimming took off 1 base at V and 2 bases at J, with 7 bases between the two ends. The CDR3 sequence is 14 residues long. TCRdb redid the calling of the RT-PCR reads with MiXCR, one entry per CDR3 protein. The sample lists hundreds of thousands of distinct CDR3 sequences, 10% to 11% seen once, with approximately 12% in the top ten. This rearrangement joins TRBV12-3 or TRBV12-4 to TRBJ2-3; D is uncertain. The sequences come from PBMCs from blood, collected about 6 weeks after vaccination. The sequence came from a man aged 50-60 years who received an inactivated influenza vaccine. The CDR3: CASSLGHVTDTQYF. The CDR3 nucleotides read TGTGCCAGCAGTTTAGGTCACGTCACAGATACGCAGTATTTT.